These 12 T cell receptor beta chains originate from one sample sequenced in a study of cytomegalovirus exposure and HLA in healthy donors. The PCR made use of 60 Vbeta and 13 Jbeta primers. TCRdb's copy holds only in-frame clones and misses some; the assay was immunoSEQ multiplex PCR. The sample data list about 72,000 clones. Material: PBMCs. Receptor source: a man aged 50 to 60 in good health and CMV-seropositive.

This chain uses TRBV29-1 with TRBJ1-4; 7 nucleotides line up with TRBD1. Germline trimming cut 3 bases from V and 4 bases from J; bases unmatched to any gene: 2. Per germline, CDR1 SQVTM and CDR2 ANQGSEA. This CDR3 region has 13 residues. CDR3 DNA sequence: TGCAGCGTTGAGGGGACAGATAATGAAAAACTGTTTTTT. The encoded protein is CSVEGTDNEKLFF.

This rearrangement joins TRBV5-1 to TRBJ1-2; 7 positions agree with TRBD1. The CDR3 contains 16 residues. V shed 2 bases, J shed 4 bases, and the junction held 11 bases outside the gene matches. Germline CDR1 reads SGHRS; CDR2 reads YFSETQ. The CDR3: CASSFSGGSYSYGYTF. The CDR3 DNA reads as TGCGCCAGCAGCTTTTCAGGGGGTTCCTACTCCTATGGCTACACCTTC.

The CDR3 protein is CVHFMTPTETQYF. In nucleotides, the CDR3 is TGTGTACATTTCATGACTCCTACCGAGACCCAGTACTTC. This chain connects TRBV19 to TRBJ2-5, with D unclear. This CDR3 is built from 13 residues. Germline CDR1 and CDR2: LNHDA and SQIVND (reference sequence).

The genes are TRBV19 and TRBJ1-1; D uncertain. Germline loops: CDR1 LNHDA, CDR2 SQIVND (reference sequence). V lost 5 bases, J lost 1 base, and 11 bases lay in between. The CDR3 runs 14 residues. This chain's CDR3 is CASSQTTSNTEAFF. The CDR3 region has the DNA TGTGCCAGTAGTCAGACTACATCGAACACTGAAGCTTTCTTT.

The rearrangement joins TRBV11-2 to TRBJ2-5; weak D call: TRBD2 (5 bases). The CDR3 consists of 16 residues. V shed 0 bases and J shed 4 bases, with 15 bases lying between them. Germline lookup yields CDR1 SGHAT and CDR2 FQNNGV. This chain's CDR3 is CASSLDPWLASETQYF. The CDR3 bases are TGTGCCAGCAGCTTAGATCCTTGGCTAGCCTCAGAGACCCAGTACTTC. Full variable domain (remainder filled in from reference TRBV11-2 and TRBJ2-5): EAGVAQSPRYKIIEKRQSVAFWCNPISGHATLYWYQQILGQGPKLLIQFQNNGVVDDSQLPKDRFSAERLKGVDSTLKIQPAKLEDSAVYLCASSLDPWLASETQYFGPGTRLLVL.

The chain recombines TRBV5-1 with TRBJ2-7; D may be TRBD1 (5 bases). Between the trimmed V and J ends, which lost 4 bases and 3 bases, there was a span of 14 bases. The CDR3 contains 14 residues. The germline gives CDR1 SGHRS, CDR2 YFSETQ. CDR3 nucleotides: TGCGCCAGCAGCCACACAGGAGCCGACTACGAGCAGTACTTC. Amino acid sequence: CASSHTGADYEQYF.

This chain uses TRBV10-3 with TRBJ1-2, with TRBD1 matching over 10 bases. Germline CDR1 reads ENHRY; CDR2 reads SYGVKD. The CDR3 is made up of 13 amino acids. The J segment lost 6 bases and the V segment lost 10 bases, leaving 8 bases of the junction unmatched. CDR3 coding DNA: TGTGCCACCAGACAGGGGGCTTCTGATGGCTACACCTTC. Encoded protein: CATRQGASDGYTF.

The V call is TRBV12-1, the J call TRBJ2-7; the listed D gene, TRBD1, was not tested against the DNA. TRBV12-1 constitutes a pseudogene. The CDR3 consists of 13 residues. CDR3: CASGRRGLHEQYF. In DNA form, the CDR3 reads TGTGCCAGCGGGCGCAGGGGGCTGCACGAGCAGTACTTC.

The chain has TRBV6-5 and TRBJ2-7, with 7 bases fitting TRBD1. CDR1 is MNHEY, CDR2 SVGAGI, per germline. The CDR3 is 16 residues long. V shed 0 bases, J shed 4 bases, and the junction held 9 bases outside the gene matches. This chain's CDR3 is CASSYSRRGLVYEQYF. The CDR3 region has the DNA TGTGCCAGCAGTTACTCCAGAAGGGGGCTTGTATACGAGCAGTACTTC.

The J gene is TRBJ2-1, the V gene TRBV7-2, with 10 bases lining up with TRBD2. This CDR3 contains 17 residues. The germline CDR1 and CDR2 sequences are SGHTA and FQGNSA. V shed 5 bases, J shed 4 bases, and the junction held 11 bases outside the gene matches. In DNA, the CDR3 is TGTGCCAGCAGCCCCTCCATTAGCGGGGGGTCGTACAATGAGCAGTTCTTC. It codes for CASSPSISGGSYNEQFF. The whole variable domain, filled in from reference TRBV7-2 and TRBJ2-1, reads GAGVSQSPSNKVTEKGKDVELRCDPISGHTALYWYRQSLGQGLEFLIYFQGNSAPDKSGLPSDRFSAERTGGSVSTLTIQRTQQEDSAVYLCASSPSISGGSYNEQFFGPGTRLTVL.

The chain links TRBV6-1 to TRBJ2-4; 11 nucleotides line up with TRBD2. This CDR3 has 16 amino acids. Germline CDR1 MNHNS, CDR2 SASEGT. J gave up 1 base and V 3 bases, and 2 bases lay outside the gene matches. The CDR3 DNA is TGTGCCAGCAGTGACCCTAGCGGGGGGGCCAAAAACATTCAGTACTTC. This gives the protein CASSDPSGGAKNIQYF.

This chain joins TRBV19 and TRBJ2-2; TRBD2 agrees at 9 bases. V lost 7 bases to trimming and J lost 5 bases; unmatched junction nucleotides: 11. From germline, CDR1 is LNHDA and CDR2 SQIVND (reference sequence). The length of the CDR3 is 16 residues. The CDR3 bases are TGTGCCAGTACGGTAGCGGGGGCCGTCAGGACCGGGGAGCTGTTTTTT. Encoded protein: CASTVAGAVRTGELFF.